What follows are 15 T cell receptor beta chains derived from one specimen sequenced in a study of blood T cell repertoires in COVID-19. TCRdb's table, derived via immunoSEQ multiplex PCR, lists solely in-frame clones and lacks some. This table has 240,000 or so clones, 75% to 90% appearing once. The sample taken for sequencing was PBMCs or T cells enriched from blood (not recorded which). The receptors stem from a man aged 45-65 years who had been exposed to COVID-19.

This clone is a singleton in its sample. The rearrangement uses TRBV5-1 and TRBJ2-2, with D possibly TRBD2 on 6 matching bases. Germline loops: CDR1 SGHRS, CDR2 YFSETQ. The V gene lost 0 bases and the J gene lost 7 bases, with 13 bases spanning the gap. This CDR3 comprises 15 residues. The CDR3 spells CASSLGRELVGELFF. CDR3 coding DNA: TGCGCCAGCAGCTTGGGACGGGAGTTGGTCGGGGAGCTGTTTTTT.

The V gene is TRBV15, the J gene TRBJ1-2; 8 nucleotides line up with TRBD1. V was pared by 6 bases and J by 3 bases, with 3 bases of the junction left unmatched. CDR1 and CDR2 (germline): LNHNV, YYDKDF (reference sequence). CDR3 length equals 13 residues. CDR3 nucleotides: TGTGCCACCAGTCGACAGGGGTACTATGGCTACACCTTC. Amino acids: CATSRQGYYGYTF.

This rearrangement joins TRBV2 to TRBJ2-2; no definite D call. CDR3 length: 14 residues. Per germline, CDR1 SNHLY and CDR2 FYNNEI. With 4 bases removed from V and 2 bases from J, the gap between germline ends came to 8 bases. For the CDR3, the DNA is TGTGCCAGCAGTGGACTTAGCAACACCGGGGAGCTGTTTTTT. Amino acids: CASSGLSNTGELFF.

V gene TRBV7-8 combines with J gene TRBJ2-7; 8 positions agree with TRBD1. The CDR3 totals 14 residues. The V and J ends lost 4 bases and 2 bases, in that order; junction bases with no gene match: 4. In germline, CDR1 is SGHVS, CDR2 FQNEAQ. The CDR3 here is CASSWDRQPYEQYF. The CDR3 DNA follows: TGTGCCAGCAGCTGGGACAGGCAGCCCTACGAGCAGTACTTC.

The rearrangement joins TRBV10-3 to TRBJ2-1, with 8 nucleotides matching TRBD2. Germline CDR1 and CDR2: ENHRY and SYGVKD. V lost 11 bases to trimming and J lost 2 bases; unmatched junction nucleotides: 11. This CDR3 region has 15 residues. CDR3: CAVARLSGTYNEQFF. The CDR3 coding sequence is TGTGCCGTAGCCAGGCTTAGCGGGACCTACAATGAGCAGTTCTTC.

In DNA, the CDR3 is TGCGCCAGCAGCTTGGAAGGTCCTAGCTTTGGGGAGCTGTTTTTT. This gives the protein CASSLEGPSFGELFF. This chain joins TRBV5-1 and TRBJ2-2, with D perhaps matching TRBD2 (5 bases). Trimming cost V 0 bases and J 8 bases, with 14 bases left between them. This CDR3 spans 15 amino acids. Germline V gene lookup returns CDR1 SGHRS and CDR2 YFSETQ.

This clone was seen only once. This chain links TRBV5-4 with TRBJ1-5; TRBD1 might be the D (6 bases). Germline CDR1 reads SGHNT; CDR2 reads YYREEE (reference sequence). V lost 0 bases, J lost 5 bases, and 6 bases lay in between. The CDR3 spans 13 residues. Here the CDR3 reads CASSLAGDQPQHF. The CDR3 nucleotides read TGTGCCAGCAGCTTGGCAGGGGATCAGCCCCAGCATTTT.

This sequence joins TRBV5-1 and TRBJ1-2, with 7 nucleotides matching TRBD1. Trimming at V came to 5 bases and at J to 7 bases, leaving 11 bases not matched to a gene. The CDR3 totals 14 residues. The germline V gene encodes CDR1 SGHRS and CDR2 YFSETQ. The CDR3 region is CASRPRGQDLGYTF. The CDR3 DNA is TGCGCCAGCAGGCCCCGTGGACAGGATCTTGGCTACACCTTC. The full variable domain, in which reference TRBV5-1 and TRBJ1-2 provide the parts outside the CDR3, is KAGVTQTPRYLIKTRGQQVTLSCSPISGHRSVSWYQQTPGQGLQFLFEYFSETQRNKGNFPGRFSGRQFSNSRSEMNVSTLELGDSALYLCASRPRGQDLGYTFGSGTRLTVV.

The CDR3 nucleotides read TGTGCCACCAGCAGAGAACAAGGACAGGGAGGCTACACCTTC. As protein: CATSREQGQGGYTF. The chain is built from TRBV15 and TRBJ1-2; 8 positions agree with TRBD1. Germline V lookup: CDR1 LNHNV, CDR2 YYDKDF (reference sequence). The J segment lost 8 bases and the V segment lost 0 bases, leaving 5 bases of the junction unmatched. The CDR3 runs 14 residues.

This chain links TRBV9 with TRBJ1-1; 8 nucleotides agree with TRBD1. The V segment lost 3 bases and the J segment 7 bases; nucleotides outside the gene matches: 11. The CDR3 contains 15 residues. Germline-derived CDR1 and CDR2 are SGDLS and YYNGEE. This CDR3 reads CASSAFQQGVVEAFF. The DNA of the CDR3 is TGTGCCAGCAGCGCCTTTCAACAGGGGGTGGTTGAAGCTTTCTTT.

This clone was seen once. The chain carries TRBV9 and TRBJ1-5; maybe TRBD1 (5 bases). This CDR3 has 14 amino acids. The V and J ends lost 4 bases and 7 bases respectively, with 15 bases between them. From germline, CDR1 is SGDLS and CDR2 YYNGEE. CDR3 DNA sequence: TGTGCCAGCAGCATAGGCAGGGAGGGGCAGCCCCAGCATTTT. Encoded protein: CASSIGREGQPQHF.

This chain uses TRBV7-8 with TRBJ2-7; 11 bases line up with TRBD2. Trimming cost V 3 bases and J 4 bases; bases outside gene matches: 5. The CDR3 extends over 15 amino acids. Germline V CDR1 and CDR2: SGHVS, FQNEAQ. CDR3 coding DNA: TGTGCCAGCAGCTTGGGACTAGCGGTACTTTACGAGCAGTACGTC. Amino acids: CASSLGLAVLYEQYV.

The chain is built from TRBV29-1 and TRBJ1-2; no firm D call. The V gene lost 3 bases and the J gene lost 4 bases, with 3 bases spanning the gap. The CDR3 length is 10 residues. Germline CDR1 is SQVTM and CDR2 is ANQGSEA. CDR3 DNA: TGCAGCGTTGAGAGCTATGGCTACACCTTC. Its protein is CSVESYGYTF.

This clone was detected once. The rearrangement joins TRBV7-9 to TRBJ2-1, with 9 nucleotides matching TRBD2. The CDR3 length is 16 residues. V lost 5 bases to trimming and J lost 2 bases; unmatched junction nucleotides: 7. Germline V gene sequence: CDR1 SEHNR, CDR2 FQNEAQ (reference sequence). DNA for the CDR3: TGTGCCAGCAGCCGGAGGGGACTAGCTCCCTACAATGAGCAGTTCTTC. Translation: CASSRRGLAPYNEQFF. The variable domain in full, completed from reference TRBV7-9 and TRBJ2-1, reads DTGVSQNPRHKITKRGQNVTFRCDPISEHNRLYWYRQTLGQGPEFLTYFQNEAQLEKSRLLSDRFSAERPKGSFSTLEIQRTEQGDSAMYLCASSRRGLAPYNEQFFGPGTRLTVL.

This rearrangement joins TRBV18 to TRBJ1-2; possibly TRBD1 for D (5 bases). CDR1 KGHSH and CDR2 LQKENI come from the germline V gene. This CDR3 region has 11 residues. V was shortened by 1 base and J by 11 bases, with 8 bases between the two germline ends. The chain's CDR3 is CASSPQGDYTF. CDR3 bases: TGTGCCAGCTCACCACAAGGGGATTACACCTTC.